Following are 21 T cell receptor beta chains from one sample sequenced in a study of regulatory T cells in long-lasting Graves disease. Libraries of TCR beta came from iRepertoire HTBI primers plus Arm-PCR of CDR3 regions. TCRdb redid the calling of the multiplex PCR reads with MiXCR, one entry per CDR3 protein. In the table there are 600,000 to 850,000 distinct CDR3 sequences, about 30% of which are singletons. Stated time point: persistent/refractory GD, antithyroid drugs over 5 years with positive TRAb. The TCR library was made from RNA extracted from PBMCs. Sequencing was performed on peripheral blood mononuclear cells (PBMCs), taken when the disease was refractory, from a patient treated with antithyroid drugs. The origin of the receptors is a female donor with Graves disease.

The CDR3 reads CASSPRGAPGLNTEAFF. The CDR3 DNA is TGTGCCAGTAGCCCCAGGGGAGCGCCAGGATTGAACACTGAAGCTTTCTTT. This chain links TRBV19 with TRBJ1-1; TRBD1 might be the D (6 bases). The V gene lost 6 bases and the J gene lost 0 bases, with 20 bases spanning the gap. Germline V lookup: CDR1 LNHDA, CDR2 SQIVND (reference sequence). The CDR3 has 17 residues.

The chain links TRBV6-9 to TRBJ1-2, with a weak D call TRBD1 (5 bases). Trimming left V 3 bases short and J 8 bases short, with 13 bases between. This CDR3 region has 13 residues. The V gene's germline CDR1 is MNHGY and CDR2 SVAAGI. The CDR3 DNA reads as TGTGCCAGCAGTTACGAAGGGGTTGGGGGCTACACCTTC. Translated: CASSYEGVGGYTF.

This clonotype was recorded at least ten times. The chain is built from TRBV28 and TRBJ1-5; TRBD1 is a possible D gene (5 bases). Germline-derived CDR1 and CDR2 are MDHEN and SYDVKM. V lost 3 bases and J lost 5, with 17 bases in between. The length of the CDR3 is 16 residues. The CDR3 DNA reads TGTGCCAGCAGTTTTGGGGCAGGTCGGGGGGATCAGCCCCAGCATTTT. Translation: CASSFGAGRGDQPQHF.

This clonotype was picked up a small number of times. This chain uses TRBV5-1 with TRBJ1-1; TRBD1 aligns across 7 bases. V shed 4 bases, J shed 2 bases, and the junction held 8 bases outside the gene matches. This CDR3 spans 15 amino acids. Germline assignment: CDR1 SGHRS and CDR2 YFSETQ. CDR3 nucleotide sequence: TGCGCCAGCAGCGGGGGGACAGTAATTAACACTGAAGCTTTCTTT. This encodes CASSGGTVINTEAFF.

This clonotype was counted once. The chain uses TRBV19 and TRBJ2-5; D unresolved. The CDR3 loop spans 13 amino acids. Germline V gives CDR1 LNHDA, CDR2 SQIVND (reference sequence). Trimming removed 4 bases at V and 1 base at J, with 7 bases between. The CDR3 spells CASSTRTQETQYF. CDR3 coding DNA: TGTGCCAGTAGTACCAGGACCCAAGAGACCCAGTACTTC.

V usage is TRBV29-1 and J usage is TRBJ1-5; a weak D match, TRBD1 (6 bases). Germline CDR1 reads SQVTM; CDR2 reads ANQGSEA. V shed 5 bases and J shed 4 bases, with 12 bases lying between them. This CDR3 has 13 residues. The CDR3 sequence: CSVRGGRNQPQHF. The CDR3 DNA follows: TGCAGCGTTAGGGGGGGGAGAAATCAGCCCCAGCATTTT.

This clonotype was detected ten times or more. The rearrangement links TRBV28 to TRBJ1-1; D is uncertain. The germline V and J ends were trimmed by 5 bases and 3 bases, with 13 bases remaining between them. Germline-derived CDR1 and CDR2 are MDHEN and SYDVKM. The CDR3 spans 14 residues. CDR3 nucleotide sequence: TGTGCCAGCAGTCCCCCCCGGCAGTACACTGAAGCTTTCTTT. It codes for CASSPPRQYTEAFF.

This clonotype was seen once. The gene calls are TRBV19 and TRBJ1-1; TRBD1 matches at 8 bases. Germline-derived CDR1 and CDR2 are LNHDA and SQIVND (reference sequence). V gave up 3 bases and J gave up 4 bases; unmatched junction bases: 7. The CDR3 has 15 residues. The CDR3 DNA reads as TGTGCCAGTAGTATGACCGACAGGGGACCCACTGAAGCTTTCTTT. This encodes CASSMTDRGPTEAFF.

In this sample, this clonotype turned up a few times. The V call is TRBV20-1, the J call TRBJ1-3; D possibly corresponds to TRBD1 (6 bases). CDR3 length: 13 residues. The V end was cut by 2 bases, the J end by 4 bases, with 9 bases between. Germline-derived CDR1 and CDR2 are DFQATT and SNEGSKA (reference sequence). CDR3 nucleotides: TGCAGTGCTAGACCTACAGGGGGAAACACCATATATTTT. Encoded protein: CSARPTGGNTIYF.

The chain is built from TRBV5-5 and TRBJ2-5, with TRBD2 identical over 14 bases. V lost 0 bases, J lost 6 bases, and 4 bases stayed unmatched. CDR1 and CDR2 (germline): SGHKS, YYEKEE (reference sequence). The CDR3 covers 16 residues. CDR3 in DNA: TGTGCCAGCAGCTTGGCCGGGACTAGCGGGAGCAAGACCCAGTACTTC. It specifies CASSLAGTSGSKTQYF.

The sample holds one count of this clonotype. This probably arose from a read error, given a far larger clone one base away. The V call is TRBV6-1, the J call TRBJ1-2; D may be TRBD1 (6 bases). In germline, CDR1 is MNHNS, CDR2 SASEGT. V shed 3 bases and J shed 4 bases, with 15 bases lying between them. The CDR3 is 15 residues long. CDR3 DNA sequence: TGTGCCAGCAGTGATCACAAGGACAGAGGCTATGGCTACACCTTC. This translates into CASSDHKDRGYGYTF.

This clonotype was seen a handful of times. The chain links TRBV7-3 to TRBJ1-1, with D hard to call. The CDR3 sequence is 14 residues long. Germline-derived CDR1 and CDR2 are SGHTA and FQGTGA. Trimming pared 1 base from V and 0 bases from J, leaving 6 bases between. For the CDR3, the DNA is TGTGCCAGCAGCTTAAACCCGATGAACACTGAAGCTTTCTTT. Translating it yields CASSLNPMNTEAFF.

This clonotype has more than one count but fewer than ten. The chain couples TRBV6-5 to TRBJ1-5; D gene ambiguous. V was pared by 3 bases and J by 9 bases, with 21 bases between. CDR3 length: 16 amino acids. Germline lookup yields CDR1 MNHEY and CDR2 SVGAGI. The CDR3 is CASSYSGRNPSWPQHF. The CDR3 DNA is TGTGCCAGCAGTTATAGTGGTAGGAACCCTTCATGGCCCCAGCATTTT.

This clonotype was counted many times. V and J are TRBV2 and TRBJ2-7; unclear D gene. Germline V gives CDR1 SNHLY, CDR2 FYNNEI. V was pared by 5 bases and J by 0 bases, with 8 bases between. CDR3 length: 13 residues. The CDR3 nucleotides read TGTGCCAGCAGTAGGTCCAACTCCTACGAGCAGTACTTC. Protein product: CASSRSNSYEQYF. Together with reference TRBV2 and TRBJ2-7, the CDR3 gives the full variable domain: EPEVTQTPSHQVTQMGQEVILRCVPISNHLYFYWYRQILGQKVEFLVSFYNNEISEKSEIFDDQFSVERPDGSNFTLKIRSTKLEDSAMYFCASSRSNSYEQYFGPGTRLTVT.

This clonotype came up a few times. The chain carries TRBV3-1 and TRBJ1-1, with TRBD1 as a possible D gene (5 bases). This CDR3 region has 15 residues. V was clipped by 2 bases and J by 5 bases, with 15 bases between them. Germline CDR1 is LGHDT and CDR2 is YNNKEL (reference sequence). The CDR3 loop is CASSQPEGIRTEAFF. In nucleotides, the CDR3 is TGTGCCAGCAGCCAACCCGAGGGGATTAGGACTGAAGCTTTCTTT.

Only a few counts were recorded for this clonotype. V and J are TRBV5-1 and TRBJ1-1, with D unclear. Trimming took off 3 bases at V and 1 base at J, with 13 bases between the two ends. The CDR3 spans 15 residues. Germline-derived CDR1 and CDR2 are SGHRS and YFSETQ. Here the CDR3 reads CASSWTTGGNTEAFF. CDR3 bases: TGCGCCAGCAGCTGGACTACCGGCGGGAACACTGAAGCTTTCTTT.

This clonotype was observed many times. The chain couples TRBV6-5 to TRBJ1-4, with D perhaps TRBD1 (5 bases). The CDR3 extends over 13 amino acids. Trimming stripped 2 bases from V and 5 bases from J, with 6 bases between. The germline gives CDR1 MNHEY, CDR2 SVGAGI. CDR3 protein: CASSYGGNEKLFF. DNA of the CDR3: TGTGCCAGCAGTTACGGGGGGAATGAAAAACTGTTTTTT.

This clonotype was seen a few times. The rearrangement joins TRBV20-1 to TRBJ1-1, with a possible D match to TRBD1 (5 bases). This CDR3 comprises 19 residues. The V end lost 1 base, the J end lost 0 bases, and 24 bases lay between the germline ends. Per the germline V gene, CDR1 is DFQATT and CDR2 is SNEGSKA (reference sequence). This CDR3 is CSARVPPRDVWGMNTEAFF. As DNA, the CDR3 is TGCAGTGCTAGAGTACCGCCCCGGGACGTTTGGGGCATGAACACTGAAGCTTTCTTT.

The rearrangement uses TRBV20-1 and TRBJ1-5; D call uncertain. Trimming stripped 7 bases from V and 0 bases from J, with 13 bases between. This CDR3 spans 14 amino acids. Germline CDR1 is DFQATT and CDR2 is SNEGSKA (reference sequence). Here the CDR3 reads CSVDLRYSNQPQHF. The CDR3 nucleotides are TGCAGTGTGGACCTTCGATATAGCAATCAGCCCCAGCATTTT.

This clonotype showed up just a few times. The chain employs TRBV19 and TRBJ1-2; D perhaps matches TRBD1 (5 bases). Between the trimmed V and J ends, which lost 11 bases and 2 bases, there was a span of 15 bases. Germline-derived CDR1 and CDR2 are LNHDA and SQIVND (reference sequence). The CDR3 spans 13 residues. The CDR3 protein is CAPQYRGNYGYTF. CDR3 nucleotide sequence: TGTGCCCCCCAGTACCGGGGCAACTATGGCTACACCTTC. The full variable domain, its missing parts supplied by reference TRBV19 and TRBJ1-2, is DGGITQSPKYLFRKEGQNVTLSCEQNLNHDAMYWYRQDPGQGLRLIYYSQIVNDFQKGDIAEGYSVSREKKESFPLTVTSAQKNPTAFYLCAPQYRGNYGYTFGSGTRLTVV.

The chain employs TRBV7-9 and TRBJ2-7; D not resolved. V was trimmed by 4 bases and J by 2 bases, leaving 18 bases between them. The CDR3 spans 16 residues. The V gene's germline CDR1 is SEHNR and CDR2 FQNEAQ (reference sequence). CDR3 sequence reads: CASSSPGQALPYEQYF. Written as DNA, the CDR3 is TGTGCCAGCAGCTCCCCCGGCCAGGCTCTACCCTACGAGCAGTACTTC.